Listed below are T cell receptor beta chains from one sample, sequenced in a study of cytomegalovirus exposure and HLA in healthy donors. Clones were sequenced by immunoSEQ multiplex PCR, and TCRdb holds only the in-frame ones, with some missing. The sample lists tens of thousands of clones, about 68% occurring once. Sequenced sample: PBMCs. These receptors were obtained from a human donor in good health. The CDR3 runs from the conserved cysteine through the conserved F or W. D genes are given only for firm matches. Clone size is shown for a subset of rows, as once, few, many or a class of expanded clone.

v_call: TRBV6-4
j_call: TRBJ1-6
d_call: -
clone_size: -
cdr3_nt: TGTGCCAGCAGTGACAAGGGGAATTCACCCCTCCACTTT
cdr3_aa: CASSDKGNSPLHF

v_call: TRBV29-1
j_call: TRBJ2-2
d_call: TRBD1
clone_size: -
cdr3_nt: TGCAGCGTGCACAGGGGTCCCGGGGAGCTGTTTTTT
cdr3_aa: CSVHRGPGELFF

v_call: TRBV4-3
j_call: TRBJ1-2
d_call: -
clone_size: few
cdr3_nt: TGCGCCAGCAGCTATACAGGATCCCCCTATGGCTACACCTTC
cdr3_aa: CASSYTGSPYGYTF

v_call: TRBV2
j_call: TRBJ1-4
d_call: -
clone_size: -
cdr3_nt: TGTGCCAGCAGTGGTTCGCCAGGGGCTGAAAAACTGTTTTTT
cdr3_aa: CASSGSPGAEKLFF

v_call: TRBV5-4
j_call: TRBJ2-3
d_call: TRBD1
clone_size: -
cdr3_nt: TGTGCCAGCAGCCCCAGGGACAGTCATCAAGATACGCAGTATTTT
cdr3_aa: CASSPRDSHQDTQYF

v_call: TRBV6-5
j_call: TRBJ2-7
d_call: TRBD2
clone_size: few
cdr3_nt: TGTGCCAGCAGTGAGACGGGGACTAGCGGGGAGCAGTACTTC
cdr3_aa: CASSETGTSGEQYF

v_call: TRBV7-2
j_call: TRBJ2-5
d_call: TRBD2
clone_size: once
cdr3_nt: TGTGCCAGCAGCTTAGGAAGCCTAGCGGGGGGAGAGACCCAGTACTTC
cdr3_aa: CASSLGSLAGGETQYF

v_call: TRBV2
j_call: TRBJ1-2
d_call: -
clone_size: -
cdr3_nt: TGTGCCAGCAGGGGGGAGGCCTATGGCTACACCTTC
cdr3_aa: CASRGEAYGYTF

v_call: TRBV9
j_call: TRBJ2-1
d_call: -
clone_size: -
cdr3_nt: TGTGCCAGCAGCGTGGCAGGTAGAAACAATGAGCAGTTCTTC
cdr3_aa: CASSVAGRNNEQFF

v_call: TRBV29-1
j_call: TRBJ2-3
d_call: -
clone_size: -
cdr3_nt: TGCAGCGTTGGTGGGGCGAATACGCAGTATTTT
cdr3_aa: CSVGGANTQYF

v_call: TRBV7-3
j_call: TRBJ2-3
d_call: TRBD2
clone_size: few
cdr3_nt: TGTGCCAGCAGCTTAACGCCAACTAGCGGCAGCACAGATACGCAGTATTTT
cdr3_aa: CASSLTPTSGSTDTQYF

v_call: TRBV29-1
j_call: TRBJ2-1
d_call: -
clone_size: -
cdr3_nt: TGCAGCGGGGTGACGTCGGGGGAGCAGTTCTTC
cdr3_aa: CSGVTSGEQFF

v_call: TRBV7-2
j_call: TRBJ2-5
d_call: -
clone_size: -
cdr3_nt: TGTGCCAGCAGCTTTAGGGCGGGGAGTCAGGAGACCCAGTACTTC
cdr3_aa: CASSFRAGSQETQYF

v_call: TRBV19
j_call: TRBJ2-7
d_call: -
clone_size: -
cdr3_nt: TGTGCCAGTAGTATCTTCGGGGACTACGAGCAGTACTTC
cdr3_aa: CASSIFGDYEQYF

v_call: TRBV2
j_call: TRBJ1-1
d_call: -
clone_size: -
cdr3_nt: TGTGCCACCCAAGGGAGGGAGCCCACTGAAGCTTTCTTT
cdr3_aa: CATQGREPTEAFF

v_call: TRBV11-3
j_call: TRBJ1-2
d_call: TRBD1
clone_size: few
cdr3_nt: TGTGCCAGCAGCTTAGCGGCAGAGACAGGGGGCGCGAACTATGGCTACACCTTC
cdr3_aa: CASSLAAETGGANYGYTF

v_call: TRBV19
j_call: TRBJ1-1
d_call: -
clone_size: -
cdr3_nt: TGTGCCAGTAGTATAGATGGCCGAGGAGGGGCTTTCTTT
cdr3_aa: CASSIDGRGGAFF

v_call: TRBV19
j_call: TRBJ1-1
d_call: -
clone_size: -
cdr3_nt: TGTGCCAGTAGTATCCGGAGGAACACTGAAGCTTTCTTT
cdr3_aa: CASSIRRNTEAFF